This TCR beta chain was found in a study of blood T cells in healthy people across ages. The germline V gene encodes CDR1 SGHAT and CDR2 FQNNGV. V lost 6 bases, J lost 8 bases, and 12 bases stayed unmatched. The CDR3 has 15 amino acids. Staff drew roughly 10 milliliters of peripheral blood from each donor. A J-beta primer mix and a sample-barcoded 5' primer were used in a second PCR of about 7 to 12 cycles. Every molecule of cDNA carried a tag from a template-switch adaptor with 12 random nucleotides. TCRdb recomputed calls from the 5' RACE reads with MiXCR, one row per CDR3 protein. The sample lists hundreds of thousands of distinct CDR3 sequences; more than 20% were seen once. Another study also made use of these data, one on T cells of mothers and their children. That work adds: Every microgram of extracted RNA entered cDNA synthesis, about 1.5 ug per 15 ul. Each mother yielded more than 8.5 million TCR beta CDR3 reads. Each child yielded approximately 3 million reads.

The clonotype was recovered from a boy aged 10-17 years in good health. The sample was blood. The gene calls are TRBV11-2 and TRBJ1-4; TRBD1 matches 7 bases. The CDR3 loop reads CASRPLTGTFEKLFF. DNA of the CDR3: TGTGCCAGCAGACCCCTGACAGGGACGTTCGAAAAACTGTTTTTT.